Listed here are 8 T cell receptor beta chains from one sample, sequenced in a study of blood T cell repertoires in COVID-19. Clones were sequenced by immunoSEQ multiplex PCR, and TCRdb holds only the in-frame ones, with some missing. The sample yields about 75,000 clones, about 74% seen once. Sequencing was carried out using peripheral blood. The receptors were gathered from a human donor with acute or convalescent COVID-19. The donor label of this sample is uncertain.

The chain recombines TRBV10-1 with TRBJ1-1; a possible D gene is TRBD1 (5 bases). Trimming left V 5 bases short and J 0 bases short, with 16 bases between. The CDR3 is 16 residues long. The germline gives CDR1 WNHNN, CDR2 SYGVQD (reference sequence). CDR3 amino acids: CASSYRQPGLNTEAFF. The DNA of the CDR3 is TGCGCCAGCAGTTACCGACAGCCCGGGTTGAACACTGAAGCTTTCTTT.

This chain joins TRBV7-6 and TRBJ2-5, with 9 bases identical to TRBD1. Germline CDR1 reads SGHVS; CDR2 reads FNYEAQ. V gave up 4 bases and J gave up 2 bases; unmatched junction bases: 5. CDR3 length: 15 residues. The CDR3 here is CASSSNGQGQETQYF. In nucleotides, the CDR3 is TGTGCCAGCAGCTCTAACGGACAGGGGCAAGAGACCCAGTACTTC.

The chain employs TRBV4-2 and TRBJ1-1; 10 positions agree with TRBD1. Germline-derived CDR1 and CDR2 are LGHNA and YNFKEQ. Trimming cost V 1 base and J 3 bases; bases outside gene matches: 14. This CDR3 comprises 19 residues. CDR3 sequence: CASSQVMGQGKTGDTEAFF. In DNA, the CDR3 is TGTGCCAGCAGCCAAGTGATGGGACAGGGGAAAACGGGGGACACTGAAGCTTTCTTT.

CDR3 sequence reads: CATSDYGTSGRAQQFF. The CDR3 coding sequence is TGTGCCACCAGTGATTACGGGACTAGCGGGAGGGCCCAGCAGTTCTTC. The V gene is TRBV24-1, the J gene TRBJ2-1; 16 nucleotides align to TRBD2. CDR1 is KGHDR and CDR2 is SFDVKD in the germline V gene. The CDR3 spans 16 residues. Trimming at V came to 2 bases and at J to 11 bases, leaving 5 bases not matched to a gene.

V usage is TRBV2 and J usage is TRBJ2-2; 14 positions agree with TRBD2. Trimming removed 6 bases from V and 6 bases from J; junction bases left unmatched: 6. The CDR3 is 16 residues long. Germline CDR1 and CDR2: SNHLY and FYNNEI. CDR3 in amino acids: CASRRLAGGSPGELFF. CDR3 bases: TGTGCCAGCAGGAGACTAGCGGGAGGGTCCCCCGGGGAGCTGTTTTTT.

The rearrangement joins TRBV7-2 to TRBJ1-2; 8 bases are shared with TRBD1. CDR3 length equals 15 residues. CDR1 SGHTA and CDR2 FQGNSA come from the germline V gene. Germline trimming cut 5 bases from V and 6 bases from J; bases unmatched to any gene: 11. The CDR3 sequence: CASSQTLQGGDGYTF. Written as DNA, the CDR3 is TGTGCCAGCAGCCAAACCCTACAGGGGGGGGATGGCTACACCTTC. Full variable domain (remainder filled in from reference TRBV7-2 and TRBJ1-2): GAGVSQSPSNKVTEKGKDVELRCDPISGHTALYWYRQSLGQGLEFLIYFQGNSAPDKSGLPSDRFSAERTGGSVSTLTIQRTQQEDSAVYLCASSQTLQGGDGYTFGSGTRLTVV.

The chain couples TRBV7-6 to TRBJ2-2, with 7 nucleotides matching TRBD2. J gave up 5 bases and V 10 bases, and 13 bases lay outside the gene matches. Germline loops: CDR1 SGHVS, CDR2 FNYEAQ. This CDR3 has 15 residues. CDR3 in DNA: TGTGCCACAACCGCCCTAGCGGAAAAAACCGGGGAGCTGTTTTTT. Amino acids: CATTALAEKTGELFF.

CDR3 bases: TGCGCCAGCAGGTCAGGGTGGGCTGAAGCTTTCTTT. Translating gives CASRSGWAEAFF. This chain connects TRBV5-1 to TRBJ1-1; possible D gene TRBD1, 5 bases. This CDR3 contains 12 residues. CDR1 and CDR2 from the germline V gene are SGHRS and YFSETQ. V was trimmed by 5 bases and J by 6 bases, leaving 11 bases between them.